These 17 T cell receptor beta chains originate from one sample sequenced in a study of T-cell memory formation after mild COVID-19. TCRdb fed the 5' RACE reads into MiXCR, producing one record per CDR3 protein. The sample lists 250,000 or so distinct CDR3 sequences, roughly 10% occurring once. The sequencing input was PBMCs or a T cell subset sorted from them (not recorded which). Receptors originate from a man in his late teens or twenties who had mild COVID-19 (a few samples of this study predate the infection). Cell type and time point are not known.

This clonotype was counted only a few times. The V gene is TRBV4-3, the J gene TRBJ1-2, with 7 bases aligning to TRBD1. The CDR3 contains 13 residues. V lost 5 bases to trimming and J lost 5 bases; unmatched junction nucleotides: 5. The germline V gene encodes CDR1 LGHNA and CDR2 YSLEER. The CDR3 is CASSTGQRYGYTF. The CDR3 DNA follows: TGCGCCAGCAGCACGGGACAGAGATATGGCTACACCTTC.

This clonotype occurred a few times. The CDR3 region is CASSQVGTGRTDTQYF. In DNA, the CDR3 is TGCGCCAGCAGCCAAGTGGGGACAGGGCGCACAGATACGCAGTATTTT. The chain uses TRBV4-1 and TRBJ2-3; 9 bases agree with TRBD1. CDR3 length: 16 residues. CDR1 and CDR2 from the germline V gene are MGHRA and YSYEKL. V trimming: 1 base; J trimming: 1 base; junction bases outside the gene matches: 3.

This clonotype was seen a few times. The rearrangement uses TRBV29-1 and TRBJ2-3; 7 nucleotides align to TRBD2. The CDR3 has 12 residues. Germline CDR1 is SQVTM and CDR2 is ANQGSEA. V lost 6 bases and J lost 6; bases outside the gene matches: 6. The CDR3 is CSVSAGLDTQYF. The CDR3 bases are TGCAGCGTCTCAGCGGGGCTGGATACGCAGTATTTT.

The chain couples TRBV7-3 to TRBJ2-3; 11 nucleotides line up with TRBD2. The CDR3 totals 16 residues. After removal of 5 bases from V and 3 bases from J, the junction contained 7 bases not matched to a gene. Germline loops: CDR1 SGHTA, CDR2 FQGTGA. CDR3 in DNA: TGTGCCAGCAGCCCCCTAGCGGGGGGTTCAACAGATACGCAGTATTTT. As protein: CASSPLAGGSTDTQYF.

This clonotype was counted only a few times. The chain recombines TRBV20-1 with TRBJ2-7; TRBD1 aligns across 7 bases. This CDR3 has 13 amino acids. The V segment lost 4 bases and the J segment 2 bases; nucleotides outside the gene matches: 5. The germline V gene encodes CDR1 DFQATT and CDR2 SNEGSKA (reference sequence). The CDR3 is CSATQGVAYEQYV. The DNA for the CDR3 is TGCAGTGCTACTCAGGGGGTAGCCTACGAGCAGTACGTC.

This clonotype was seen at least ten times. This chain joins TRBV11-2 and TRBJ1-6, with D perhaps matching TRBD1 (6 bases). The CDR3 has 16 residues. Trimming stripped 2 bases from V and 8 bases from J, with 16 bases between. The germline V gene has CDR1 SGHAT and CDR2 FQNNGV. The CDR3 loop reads CASSLWPTSGDSPLHF. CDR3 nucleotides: TGTGCCAGCAGCTTATGGCCGACCTCAGGGGATTCACCCCTCCACTTT.

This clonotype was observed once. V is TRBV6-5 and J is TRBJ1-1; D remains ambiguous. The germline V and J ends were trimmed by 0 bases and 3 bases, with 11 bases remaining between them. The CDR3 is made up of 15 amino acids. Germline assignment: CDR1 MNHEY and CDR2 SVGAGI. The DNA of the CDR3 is TGTGCCAGCAGTTACTCCGCAGGTTTGGACACTGAAGCTTTCTTT. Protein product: CASSYSAGLDTEAFF.

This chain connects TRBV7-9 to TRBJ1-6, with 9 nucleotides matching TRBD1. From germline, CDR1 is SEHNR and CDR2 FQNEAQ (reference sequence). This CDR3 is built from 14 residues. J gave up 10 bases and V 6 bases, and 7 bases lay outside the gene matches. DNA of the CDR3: TGTGCCAGCAGTTACACAGGGGGCAGCTCACCCCTCCACTTT. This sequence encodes CASSYTGGSSPLHF. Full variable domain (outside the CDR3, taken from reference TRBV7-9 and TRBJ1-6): DTGVSQNPRHKITKRGQNVTFRCDPISEHNRLYWYRQTLGQGPEFLTYFQNEAQLEKSRLLSDRFSAERPKGSFSTLEIQRTEQGDSAMYLCASSYTGGSSPLHFGNGTRLTVT.

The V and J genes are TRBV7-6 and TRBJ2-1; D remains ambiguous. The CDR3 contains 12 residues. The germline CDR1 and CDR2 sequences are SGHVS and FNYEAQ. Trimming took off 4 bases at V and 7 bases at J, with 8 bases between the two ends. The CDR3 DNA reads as TGTGCCAGCAGCTCCCTGTTGAATGAGCAGTTCTTC. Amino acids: CASSSLLNEQFF.

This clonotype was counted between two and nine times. CDR3 region: CASRTVNTEAFF. The DNA of the CDR3 is TGTGCCAGCAGGACAGTTAACACTGAAGCTTTCTTT. The chain combines TRBV6-1 with TRBJ1-1, with D perhaps matching TRBD1 (5 bases). The length of the CDR3 is 12 residues. With 6 bases removed from V and 2 bases from J, the gap between germline ends came to 7 bases. Germline CDR1 and CDR2: MNHNS and SASEGT.

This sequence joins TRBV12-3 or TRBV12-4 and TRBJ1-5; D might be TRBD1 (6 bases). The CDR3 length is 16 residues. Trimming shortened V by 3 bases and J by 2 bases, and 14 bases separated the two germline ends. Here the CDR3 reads CASSFLGEGGNQPQHF. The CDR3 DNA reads TGTGCCAGCAGTTTCTTGGGGGAGGGGGGCAATCAGCCCCAGCATTTT.

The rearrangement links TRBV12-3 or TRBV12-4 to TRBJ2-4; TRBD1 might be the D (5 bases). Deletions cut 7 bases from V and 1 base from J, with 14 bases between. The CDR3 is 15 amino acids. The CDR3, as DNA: TGTGCCAGCACCACTCGCCAGGGCGCCAAAAACATTCAGTACTTC. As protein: CASTTRQGAKNIQYF.

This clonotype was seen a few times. The CDR3 protein is CASRGRDRPFYEQYF. CDR3 coding DNA: TGTGCCAGCAGAGGCCGGGACAGACCCTTCTACGAGCAGTACTTC. The V and J genes are TRBV6-5 and TRBJ2-7; 7 nucleotides line up with TRBD1. Germline CDR1 is MNHEY and CDR2 is SVGAGI. Trimming took 6 bases from V and 3 from J; bases not matched to a gene: 11. The CDR3 totals 15 residues.

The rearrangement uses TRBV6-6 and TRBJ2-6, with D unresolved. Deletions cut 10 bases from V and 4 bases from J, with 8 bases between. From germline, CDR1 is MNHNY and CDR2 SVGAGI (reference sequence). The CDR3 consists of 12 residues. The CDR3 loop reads CATHGGANVLTF. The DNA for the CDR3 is TGTGCCACTCACGGGGGGGCCAACGTCCTGACTTTC.

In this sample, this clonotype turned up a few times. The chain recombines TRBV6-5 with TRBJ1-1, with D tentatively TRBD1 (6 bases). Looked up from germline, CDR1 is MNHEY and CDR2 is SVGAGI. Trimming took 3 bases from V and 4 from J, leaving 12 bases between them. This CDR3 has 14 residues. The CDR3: CASSYTLTGTEAFF. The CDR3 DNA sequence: TGTGCCAGCAGTTATACCCTGACAGGCACTGAAGCTTTCTTT.

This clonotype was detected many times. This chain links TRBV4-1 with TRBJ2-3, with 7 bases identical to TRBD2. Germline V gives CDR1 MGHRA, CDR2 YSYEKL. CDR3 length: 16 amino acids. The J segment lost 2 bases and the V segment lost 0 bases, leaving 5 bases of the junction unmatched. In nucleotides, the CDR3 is TGCGCCAGCAGCCAAGAGACTAGCCCTAACACAGATACGCAGTATTTT. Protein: CASSQETSPNTDTQYF.

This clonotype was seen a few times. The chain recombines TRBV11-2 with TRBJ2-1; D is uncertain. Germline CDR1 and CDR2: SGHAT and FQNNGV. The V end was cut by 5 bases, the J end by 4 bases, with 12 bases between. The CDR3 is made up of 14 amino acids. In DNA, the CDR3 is TGTGCCAGCAGCCCGCTGCGACAATACAATGAGCAGTTCTTC. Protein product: CASSPLRQYNEQFF.